Below, one T cell receptor (beta chain) is given with its context. The specificity of this receptor is unknown. Qualities for individual bases were not recorded, and no much larger clone is one base off. Donors were healthy HIV-negative adults with no recently reported acute infections or vaccinations. Only Caucasian adults living in Nashville, Tennessee, USA were represented among the donors. CD4+ T cells were enriched by magnetic negative selection, after which naive cells were positively selected on CD45RA and the negative fraction was taken as the memory subset. Blood was collected by leukapheresis, and PBMCs were isolated by Ficoll-Histopaque density gradient centrifugation and then cryopreserved in liquid nitrogen vapor phase. Analytical flow cytometry was used to check the purity and quantity of every magnetically sorted T cell population. Genomic DNA was isolated from every sorted fraction and measured by UV absorbance on a Nanodrop 2000c.

These data come from a study of shared clonotypes between healthy human individuals (dated by TCRdb to about 2020). Some background on the complete study: The cohort included three men and two women between 18 and 49 years of age. For each donor, CD4 naive and CD4 memory were each given three plates, CD8 naive was given two plates, and CD8 memory was given one plate. To estimate repertoire size and how much clonotype sharing occurs between individuals, the study deeply sequenced the blood TCR repertoires of about 5 healthy adults. To increase sequencing depth and limit assay-specific biases, different laboratories used diverse techniques to prepare libraries and sequence TCR repertoires. Leukapheresis yielded between about 0.94 and 10 billion PBMCs per donor. The paper as a whole reports these results and caveats: Rarefaction of sorted-subset datasets indicated incomplete sequencing despite the large sequencing depth. Sharing across several donors was observed for around 5% of naive CD4, over 3% of naive CD8, roughly 2.4% of memory CD4, and over 0.3% of memory CD8 clonotypes. Only blood was sampled, and tissue TCR repertoires likely differ from those in blood. Because the study included a small number of donors, the genetic and exposure-history diversity represented was limited. Based on pairwise subsampling, the degree of clonotype sharing among donors was expected to be affected by sequencing depth. Naive subsets generally had larger estimated clonotype richness than memory subsets did. Higher generation probabilities were observed for clonotypes shared by all four sorted-subset donors than for non-shared clonotypes.

Using the deep immunoSEQ assay, TCR CDR3 regions were amplified from genomic DNA by multiplex PCR. Extracted genomic DNA from each cell subset was distributed evenly across all wells of several immunoSEQ 96-well plates, and each plate was treated as a replicate. For sorted subsets, approximately 0.2 ug of genomic DNA, equivalent to some 30,000 T cell genomes, went into each replicate PCR. The purified libraries were quantified using a Qubit 3.0 fluorometer, sized with a Bioanalyzer 2100, and then quantified again using the KAPA Library Quantification kit. Every immunoSEQ 96-well plate was sequenced on a dedicated single-read 150-cycle Illumina NextSeq 550 flow cell. The study's own analysis went as follows. The immunoSEQ output contained only junctional sequences without quality scores, so filtering could not match that applied to full-length reads. To assign V/J genes and CDR3, sequences were annotated against IMGT germline references using PyIR, a Python wrapper for IgBLAST v1.9. Reads were removed for weak V/J assignments (E-value above 1e-6), missing CDR3, stop codons, out-of-frame junctions, or ambiguous translated residues. V3J clonotypes were defined as sequences sharing the same inferred V gene, J gene, and CDR3 amino acid sequence. Percentage overlap between repertoires was calculated by dividing the number of shared unique clonotypes by the size of the smaller repertoire. Richness of each repertoire was evaluated using RTK rarefaction, the Chao1 estimator, and Recon v2.1 estimates of unobserved clonotypes. Generation probabilities for all TCRbeta clonotypes obtained by the gDNA method from a handful of donors were computed using OLGA. TCRdb limited this immuneACCESS table to in-frame rearrangements with V and J called. A share of clones is missing; checked studies link under half to unresolved V genes, and the rest is unexplained. The V and J calls and clone size are taken from that table; D and trimming were inferred from the DNA. Within this sample are over a million clones, with 95% to 97% of them counted one time only. Of the sample, over 1% falls within the top ten clones.

From its cysteine to its phenylalanine, the CDR3 spans 17 amino acids. Only the CDR3 part of the read is kept: 51 bases, read in frame from the first base. Taken from the germline V gene, the CDR1 and CDR2 loops are MDHEN and SYDVKM. A distance of 23 bases separates the germline ends of V and J, which lose 5 bases and 4 bases respectively. The chain couples TRBV28 to TRBJ1-2; matching of 6 bases hints at TRBD1 as the D gene. The receptor's source is a man under 40 in good health. Sample: naive CD4+ T cells sorted from blood. The cell subset or site label, as the study defines it: CD45RA+ positively selected. The CDR3 corresponds to CASSPRGGGASTYGYTF. The DNA sequence follows: TGTGCCAGCAGTCCCCGTGGAGGGGGGGCTTCTACCTATGGCTACACCTTC.